This T cell receptor (beta chain) emerged from a study of shared clonotypes between healthy human individuals. The study's findings and limits: Generation probability values for non-shared clonotypes were lower than those for clonotypes shared by all four donors. Richness estimates generally favored naive over memory subsets. Sequencing depth was predicted to influence how clonotypes are shared among donors.

This clone was counted a single time. The antigen is undetermined. The naive CD8 subset, CD45RO-negative cells positively selected for CCR7, excluded terminally differentiated effector memory CD45RA+ cells. The donors, all of them Caucasian adults, lived in Nashville, Tennessee. Sequenced by immunoSEQ multiplex PCR; TCRdb stores in-frame clones only, minus some. The sample lists approximately 2,200,000 clones; roughly 91% were seen once. The V gene's germline CDR1 is MNHEY and CDR2 SMNVEV (reference sequence). The CDR3 sequence is 13 residues long. The V gene lost 8 bases and the J gene lost 6 bases, with 16 bases spanning the gap.

This receptor was identified in a man younger than 35 in good health. Some clones in this sample may be carry-over from other donors' samples. This chain connects TRBV27 to TRBJ1-2; D is possibly TRBD1 (6 bases). The sample taken for sequencing was naive CD8+ T cells from PBMCs. CDR3 loop: CASGPQGSNGYTF. Written as DNA, the CDR3 is TGTGCCAGCGGACCGCAGGGGTCAAATGGCTACACCTTC.